A selection of T cell receptor beta chains follows, all from one sample in a study of cytomegalovirus exposure and HLA in healthy donors. TCRdb's copy holds only in-frame clones and misses some; the assay was immunoSEQ multiplex PCR. Of about 170,000 clones listed, around 96% were seen once; the top ten hold about 0.89%. The sequencing sample was made of PBMCs. The receptors come from a woman in her late teens or twenties in good health and CMV-seronegative. Each CDR3 is given with its conserved first and last residue. A D gene is named only where the DNA matches it firmly. The listing skips clone size in some rows; elsewhere it reads once, few, many or a size class.

cdr3_aa	cdr3_nt	d_call	v_call	j_call	clone_size
CASSSPGQSFYGYTF	TGTGCCAGCAGCTCACCCGGACAGTCATTCTATGGCTACACCTTC	NA	TRBV5-4	TRBJ1-2	NA
CASSLVKGQANTGELFF	TGCGCCAGCAGCTTGGTAAAAGGACAGGCGAACACCGGGGAGCTGTTTTTT	TRBD1	TRBV5-1	TRBJ2-2	NA
CASGLGDSYSNQPQHF	TGTGCTAGTGGTTTAGGGGACAGTTATAGCAATCAGCCCCAGCATTTT	TRBD1	TRBV12-5	TRBJ1-5	NA
CASSPRGANQPQHF	TGTGCCAGCAGTCCCCGGGGGGCGAATCAGCCCCAGCATTTT	NA	TRBV6-6	TRBJ1-5	NA
CASREGRTGNGYTF	TGTGCCAGCAGGGAGGGACGGACAGGGAATGGCTACACCTTC	TRBD1	TRBV6-5	TRBJ1-2	NA
CASSYHGTAGDYGYTF	TGTGCCAGCAGTTATCACGGAACAGCGGGCGACTATGGCTACACCTTC	NA	TRBV6-6	TRBJ1-2	NA
CASSLTGGTAYGYTF	TGTGCCAGCAGCCTGACAGGGGGCACGGCCTATGGCTACACCTTC	TRBD1	TRBV5-8	TRBJ1-2	NA
CASSWDRGYEQYF	TGTGCCAGCAGCTGGGACAGGGGCTACGAGCAGTACTTC	TRBD1	TRBV6-6	TRBJ2-7	NA
CASSQATGPYEQYF	TGCGCCAGCAGCCAAGCGACAGGACCCTACGAGCAGTACTTC	NA	TRBV4-1	TRBJ2-7	NA
CASGLGYGDYSLYEQYF	TGTGCTAGTGGTTTAGGGTACGGCGACTATTCTCTCTACGAGCAGTACTTC	NA	TRBV12-5	TRBJ2-7	NA
CASSQVSGSYGYTF	TGCGCCAGCAGCCAAGTCTCCGGGAGCTATGGCTACACCTTC	NA	TRBV4-3	TRBJ1-2	NA
CASSPPPVINTEAFF	TGCGCCAGCAGCCCGCCACCAGTGATAAACACTGAAGCTTTCTTT	NA	TRBV4-1	TRBJ1-1	NA
CASSPSWDRSAYEQYF	TGTGCCAGCAGCCCATCTTGGGACAGGTCAGCTTACGAGCAGTACTTC	TRBD1	TRBV5-4	TRBJ2-7	NA
CASRPKLALYQETQYF	TGTGCCAGCCGCCCGAAACTAGCGTTGTACCAAGAGACCCAGTACTTC	TRBD2	TRBV2	TRBJ2-5	NA
CASSTRQGRNEKLFF	TGTGCCAGCAGTACCCGACAGGGAAGGAATGAAAAACTGTTTTTT	TRBD1	TRBV6-1	TRBJ1-4	NA
CASRPRTANTEAFF	TGTGCCAGCAGACCGAGGACAGCGAACACTGAAGCTTTCTTT	NA	TRBV5-4	TRBJ1-1	once
CASSLGLAGVETQYF	TGTGCCAGCAGCTTGGGACTAGCGGGGGTAGAGACCCAGTACTTC	TRBD2	TRBV7-9	TRBJ2-5	NA
CASSLQYGETQYF	TGCGCCAGCAGTTTACAGTATGGAGAGACCCAGTACTTC	NA	TRBV5-1	TRBJ2-5	NA
CASSSATNEKLFF	TGTGCCAGCAGCTCTGCAACTAATGAAAAACTGTTTTTT	NA	TRBV7-2	TRBJ1-4	NA
CASSFDRVYGYTF	TGTGCCAGCAGCTTTGACAGGGTCTATGGCTACACCTTC	TRBD1	TRBV7-9	TRBJ1-2	NA
CASPLAGTVQPQHF	TGCGCCAGCCCCCTTGCAGGGACTGTCCAGCCCCAGCATTTT	NA	TRBV5-1	TRBJ1-5	NA
CASSPQSRPNQPQHF	TGTGCCAGCTCACCACAATCCAGGCCTAATCAGCCCCAGCATTTT	NA	TRBV18	TRBJ1-5	NA
CASSLRLAGGYADTQYF	TGTGCCAGCAGTCTAAGACTAGCGGGGGGATACGCGGATACGCAGTATTTT	TRBD2	TRBV2	TRBJ2-3	NA
CASSQVGQGTYEQYF	TGTGCCAGCAGCCAAGTAGGGCAGGGGACCTACGAGCAGTACTTC	NA	TRBV4-2	TRBJ2-7	NA
CASSQERTGELFF	TGCGCCAGCAGCCAAGAGCGCACCGGGGAGCTGTTTTTT	NA	TRBV4-1	TRBJ2-2	NA
CASSYYTGTGAGELFF	TGTGCCAGCAGTTACTACACCGGGACAGGGGCCGGGGAGCTGTTTTTT	TRBD1	TRBV6-5	TRBJ2-2	NA
CASSETTYEQYF	TGTGCCAGCAGTGAAACTACCTACGAGCAGTACTTC	NA	TRBV2	TRBJ2-7	NA
CASSTVEGGTEAFF	TGTGCCAGCAGCACAGTAGAGGGTGGCACTGAAGCTTTCTTT	NA	TRBV7-6	TRBJ1-1	NA
CASSSGPWDSPLHF	TGTGCCAGCTCATCAGGGCCTTGGGATTCACCCCTCCACTTT	NA	TRBV18	TRBJ1-6	NA
CASSGRLIAGGRGQETQYF	TGTGCCAGCAGCGGACGACTGATAGCGGGGGGGCGGGGGCAAGAGACCCAGTACTTC	TRBD2	TRBV7-8	TRBJ2-5	NA
CASSDRTGRYEQYF	TGTGCCAGCAGTGACAGGACAGGGCGCTACGAGCAGTACTTC	TRBD1	TRBV2	TRBJ2-7	NA
CASSLTSPNTGELFF	TGTGCCAGCAGCTTAACTAGTCCTAACACCGGGGAGCTGTTTTTT	NA	TRBV11-1	TRBJ2-2	NA
CASSSRLDRATNSPLHF	TGTGCCAGCAGCTCGCGTTTAGACAGGGCCACTAATTCACCCCTCCACTTT	TRBD1	TRBV5-6	TRBJ1-6	NA
CASSTITGNEKLFF	TGTGCCAGCAGCACCATAACAGGGAATGAAAAACTGTTTTTT	NA	TRBV6-1	TRBJ1-4	NA
CSVGTGGGETQYF	TGCAGCGTTGGAACAGGGGGCGGAGAGACCCAGTACTTC	TRBD1	TRBV29-1	TRBJ2-5	NA
CASKGDGRAYGYTF	TGTGCCAGTAAGGGGGACGGTCGAGCGTATGGCTACACCTTC	NA	TRBV19	TRBJ1-2	NA
CASSDRGATYEQYF	TGTGCCAGCAGTGATCGGGGGGCCACCTACGAGCAGTACTTC	NA	TRBV2	TRBJ2-7	NA
CSVDGTADTQYF	TGCAGCGTGGACGGGACAGCAGATACGCAGTATTTT	TRBD1	TRBV29-1	TRBJ2-3	few
CASSHYPTYEQYF	TGTGCCAGCAGCCACTACCCCACCTACGAGCAGTACTTC	NA	TRBV7-6	TRBJ2-7	NA
CASSFTGTGGYEQYF	TGTGCCAGCAGCTTCACCGGGACAGGGGGCTACGAGCAGTACTTC	TRBD1	TRBV7-2	TRBJ2-7	NA
CASSLGDRGNEKLFF	TGTGCCAGCAGCTTAGGGGACAGGGGGAATGAAAAACTGTTTTTT	TRBD1	TRBV7-2	TRBJ1-4	NA
CASSIKAGGTDTQYF	TGTGCCAGTAGTATAAAGGCGGGGGGGACAGATACGCAGTATTTT	TRBD2	TRBV19	TRBJ2-3	NA
CASRIGDYGYTF	TGTGCCAGTAGGATCGGAGACTATGGCTACACCTTC	NA	TRBV19	TRBJ1-2	NA
CASRDSSDTQYF	TGTGCCAGCAGGGACAGTAGCGATACGCAGTATTTT	NA	TRBV6-5	TRBJ2-3	NA
CASSVGPEANYGYTF	TGTGCCAGCAGCGTAGGACCGGAGGCCAACTATGGCTACACCTTC	NA	TRBV9	TRBJ1-2	NA
CASRPGQTMNTEAFF	TGTGCCAGCAGACCGGGACAGACCATGAACACTGAAGCTTTCTTT	TRBD1	TRBV7-9	TRBJ1-1	NA